This TCR beta chain was sequenced for a study of blood T cell repertoires in COVID-19. Study summary: Acute-phase and convalescent COVID-19 samples originated in the United States, Italy and Spain.

The authors' processing: Reference gene primer amplification gave nucleated cell count estimates. TCRdb's table, derived via immunoSEQ multiplex PCR, lists solely in-frame clones and lacks some. Clone size and V and J calls were adopted from that table, with D and trimming inferred from the DNA. The table has nearly 80,000 clones, about four fifths seen once. Trimming left V 10 bases short and J 1 base short, with 13 bases between. There are 14 residues in the CDR3. The germline gives CDR1 MNHNY, CDR2 SVGAGI (reference sequence). The sequenced sample was peripheral blood. The sequence came from a woman in her seventies with acute or convalescent COVID-19. The V gene is TRBV6-6, the J gene TRBJ2-2; TRBD1 might be the D (6 bases). The CDR3 loop is CATGTTGNTGELFF. The CDR3 DNA is TGTGCCACCGGGACAACCGGGAACACCGGGGAGCTGTTTTTT.